This TCR beta chain originates from a study of T cells after yellow fever vaccination. TCRdb redid the calling of the 5' RACE reads with MiXCR, one entry per CDR3 protein. This sample has hundreds of thousands of distinct CDR3 sequences, with roughly 4.3% found just once. This clonotype was seen repeatedly, ten times or more. The CDR3 is 17 amino acids. CDR1 is MGHRA, CDR2 YSYEKL, per germline. V shed 4 bases and J shed 1 base, with 20 bases lying between them. This material consisted of PBMCs, taken 5 days after the yellow fever booster vaccination. The TCR originated in a man aged 18 to 35 who received the YFV17D yellow fever vaccine. The V and J genes are TRBV4-1 and TRBJ2-7; the D gene is possibly TRBD1 (6 bases). The CDR3 loop reads CASSPSPDRPDSYEQYV. CDR3 DNA sequence: TGCGCCAGCAGCCCTTCCCCGGACAGACCGGATTCCTACGAGCAGTACGTC.